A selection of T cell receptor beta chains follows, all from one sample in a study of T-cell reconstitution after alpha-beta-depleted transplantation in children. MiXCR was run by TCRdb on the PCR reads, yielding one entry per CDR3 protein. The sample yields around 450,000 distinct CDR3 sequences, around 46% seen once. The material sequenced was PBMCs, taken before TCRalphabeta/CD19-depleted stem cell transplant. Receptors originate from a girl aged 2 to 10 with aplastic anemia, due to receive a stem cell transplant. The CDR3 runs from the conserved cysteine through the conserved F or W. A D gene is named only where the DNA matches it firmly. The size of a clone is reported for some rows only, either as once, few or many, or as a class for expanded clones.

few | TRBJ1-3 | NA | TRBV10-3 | CATRTEPSGNTIYF | TGTGCCACACGGACGGAACCCTCTGGAAACACCATATATTTT
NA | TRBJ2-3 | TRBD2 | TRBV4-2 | CASWRGGMQDTQYF | TGTGCCAGCTGGCGGGGGGGTATGCAAGATACGCAGTATTTT
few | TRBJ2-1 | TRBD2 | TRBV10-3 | CAISESGGRNEQFF | TGTGCCATCAGTGAGTCGGGCGGGAGGAATGAGCAGTTCTTC
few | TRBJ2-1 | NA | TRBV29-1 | CSVYTLSGEQFF | TGCAGCGTTTACACCCTATCGGGTGAGCAGTTCTTC
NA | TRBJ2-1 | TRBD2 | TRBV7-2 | CASSMGPGLAEQFF | TGTGCCAGCAGCATGGGTCCGGGACTAGCTGAGCAGTTCTTC
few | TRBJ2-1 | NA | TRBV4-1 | CASSQETGSSYNEQFF | TGCGCCAGCAGCCAAGAAACGGGGAGCTCCTACAATGAGCAGTTCTTC
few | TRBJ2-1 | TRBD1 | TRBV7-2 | CASSFSGGSGNEQFF | TGTGCCAGCAGCTTCTCAGGGGGAAGTGGGAATGAGCAGTTCTTC
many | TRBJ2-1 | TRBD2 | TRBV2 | CASSGTSGSEIRSYNEQFF | TGTGCCAGCAGTGGGACTAGCGGGAGTGAAATAAGGTCCTACAATGAGCAGTTCTTC
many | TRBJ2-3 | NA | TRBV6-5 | CASSYGQLTDTQYF | TGTGCCAGCAGTTACGGCCAGCTAACAGATACGCAGTATTTT
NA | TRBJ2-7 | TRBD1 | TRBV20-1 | CSALPQGVAYEQYF | TGCAGTGCGCTACCGCAGGGGGTAGCCTACGAGCAGTACTTC
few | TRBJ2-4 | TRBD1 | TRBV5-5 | CASSRDRGTKNIQYF | TGTGCCAGCAGCCGGGACAGGGGTACCAAAAACATTCAGTACTTC
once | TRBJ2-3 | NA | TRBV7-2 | CASSSGTLMEYF | TGTGCCAGCAGCTCCGGGACGCTGATGGAGTATTTT
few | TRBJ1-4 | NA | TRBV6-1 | CASSVRTATNEKLFF | TGTGCCAGCAGTGTTCGGACAGCAACTAATGAAAAACTGTTTTTT
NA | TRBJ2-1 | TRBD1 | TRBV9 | CASSVRDSSYNEQFF | TGTGCCAGCAGCGTCCGGGACAGCTCCTACAATGAGCAGTTCTTC
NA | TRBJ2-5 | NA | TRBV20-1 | CSAFGRGETQYF | TGCAGTGCGTTCGGGCGAGGGGAGACCCAGTACTTC